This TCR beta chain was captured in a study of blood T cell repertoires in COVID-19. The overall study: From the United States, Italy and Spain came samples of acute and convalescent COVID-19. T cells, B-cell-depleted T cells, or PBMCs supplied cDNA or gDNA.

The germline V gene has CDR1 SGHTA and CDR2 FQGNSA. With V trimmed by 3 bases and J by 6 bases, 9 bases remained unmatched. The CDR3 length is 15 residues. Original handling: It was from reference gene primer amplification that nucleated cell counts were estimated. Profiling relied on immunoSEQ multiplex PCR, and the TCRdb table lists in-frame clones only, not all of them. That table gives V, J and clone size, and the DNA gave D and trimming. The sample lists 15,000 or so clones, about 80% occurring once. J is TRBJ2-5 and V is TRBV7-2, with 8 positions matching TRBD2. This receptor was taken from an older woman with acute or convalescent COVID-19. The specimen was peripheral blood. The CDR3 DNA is TGTGCCAGCAGCTTTGACGGGGGGGCTGGGAAGACCCAGTACTTC. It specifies CASSFDGGAGKTQYF.